Sequencing of this TCR beta chain was carried out in a study of CD8 T cells in ankylosing spondylitis. Study results and limitations: Clones linked to the disease showed a CD8+ phenotype. They occurred at relatively low frequencies in peripheral blood. Matched ankylosing spondylitis synovial fluid reportedly contained a significantly enriched population of disease-linked clones. The study identified a TCR beta motif of several highly homologous variants that appeared characteristic of ankylosing spondylitis blood.

In the case of this clonotype: Antigen specificity is unknown.

TCRdb reprocessed the 5' RACE reads via MiXCR and lists one record per CDR3 protein. The data show 750,000 to 850,000 distinct CDR3 sequences, with approximately 10% seen just once and approximately 0.51% held by the top ten. Germline V gene sequence: CDR1 SQVTM, CDR2 ANQGSEA. The CDR3 is 13 amino acids. V lost 5 bases to trimming and J lost 5 bases; unmatched junction nucleotides: 5. This TCR derives from a male donor with ankylosing spondylitis. Sequencing was carried out using blood, either unsorted or a sorted T cell fraction (not recorded which). The J gene is TRBJ1-4, the V gene TRBV29-1; TRBD1 agrees at 7 bases. CDR3 bases: TGCAGCGTTTCTTCAGGGGGGAATGAAAAACTGTTTTTT. Translating gives CSVSSGGNEKLFF.